A selection of T cell receptor beta chains follows, all from one sample in a study of metastatic and nonmetastatic thyroid tumors. Via MiXCR, TCRdb re-called the PCR reads. The sample lists 30,000 to 40,000 clones, around 17% occurring once. The sample consisted of blood. The source is a male donor with papillary thyroid cancer or a benign thyroid nodule (not recorded which). Some clones in this sample may be carry-over from other donors' samples. Both conserved end residues are part of each CDR3. The D gene is left open where the match is weak. A row's size may be missing; if present it is once, few, many or a size class.

j_gene	abundance	d_gene	v_gene	CDR3aa	CDR3nt
TRBJ2-7	few	TRBD2	TRBV28	CASSASGGRKEQYF	TGTGCCAGCAGTGCCTCGGGGGGGAGAAAGGAGCAGTACTTC
TRBJ2-7	medium-sized	TRBD1	TRBV24-1	CATSDRRDSGSYEQYF	TGTGCCACCAGTGACCGCCGGGACAGCGGATCCTACGAGCAGTACTTC
TRBJ1-2	-	-	TRBV27	CASSDGFYGYTF	TGTGCCAGCAGTGACGGATTCTATGGCTACACCTTC
TRBJ1-1	many	TRBD1	TRBV7-6	CATLTGDSLMNTEAFF	TGTGCCACCTTAACCGGGGACAGTTTGATGAACACTGAAGCTTTCTTT
TRBJ2-7	many	TRBD2	TRBV29-1	CSVSLAGGPKTYEQYF	TGCAGCGTCTCACTAGCGGGAGGGCCCAAGACCTACGAGCAGTACTTC
TRBJ1-5	few	-	TRBV19	CASSIEPGQYSNQPQHF	TGTGCCAGTAGTATAGAACCTGGACAGTATAGCAATCAGCCCCAGCATTTT
TRBJ1-2	many	TRBD1	TRBV28	CASSSTGRYGYTF	TGTGCCAGCAGTTCGACAGGGAGATATGGCTACACCTTC
TRBJ2-7	-	-	TRBV5-1	CASRKQVSSDDQYF	TGCGCCAGCAGGAAACAGGTCTCCAGTGACGATCAGTACTTC
TRBJ2-5	few	TRBD2	TRBV19	CASSLAGPRETQYF	TGTGCCAGTAGTCTAGCGGGTCCCCGGGAGACCCAGTACTTC
TRBJ1-3	medium-sized	-	TRBV6-5	CASSYSSRSSGNTIYF	TGTGCCAGCAGTTACTCGAGCAGGAGCTCTGGAAACACCATATATTTT
TRBJ2-3	many	-	TRBV20-1	CSARGLGLVTDTQYF	TGCAGTGCTAGAGGGTTGGGTCTAGTCACAGATACGCAGTATTTT
TRBJ1-6	medium-sized	TRBD1	TRBV6-2/TRBV6-3	CASSRDSENSPLHF	TGTGCCAGCAGCCGGGACAGCGAGAATTCACCCCTCCACTTT
TRBJ1-5	many	-	TRBV2	CASSVDNSNQPQHF	TGTGCCAGCAGCGTAGACAACAGCAATCAGCCCCAGCATTTT
TRBJ2-2	few	-	TRBV28	CASSLLDTGELFF	TGTGCCAGCAGTTTGCTGGATACCGGGGAGCTGTTTTTT
TRBJ2-5	many	TRBD2	TRBV15	CATSRLAGGFQETQYF	TGTGCCACCAGCAGGCTAGCGGGGGGGTTTCAAGAGACCCAGTACTTC
TRBJ1-2	once	TRBD1	TRBV20-1	CSASRQGTRGYTF	TGCAGTGCTTCCCGACAGGGGACGCGGGGATACACCTTC
TRBJ1-2	medium-sized	-	TRBV30	CAWSWRTGRISSYGYTF	TGTGCCTGGAGTTGGCGTACAGGGCGGATCTCGTCTTATGGCTACACCTTC
TRBJ1-1	many	-	TRBV5-6	CASSTGVPNTEAFF	TGTGCCAGCAGCACCGGAGTGCCGAACACTGAAGCTTTCTTT
TRBJ2-7	-	-	TRBV10-1	CASSEFRDYEQYF	TGCGCCAGCAGTGAGTTCAGGGACTACGAGCAGTACTTC
TRBJ1-5	few	-	TRBV28	CASCLGGSNQPQHF	TGTGCCAGCTGTCTCGGGGGGAGCAATCAGCCCCAGCATTTT
TRBJ1-1	-	-	TRBV5-1	CASIDTLGTEAFF	TGCGCCAGCATCGATACTTTAGGAACTGAAGCTTTCTTT
TRBJ2-2	many	TRBD1	TRBV20-1	CSARDGGQGDTGELFF	TGCAGTGCTAGAGACGGGGGACAGGGGGACACCGGGGAGCTGTTTTTT
TRBJ2-4	many	-	TRBV11-2	CASSPPPGQGSKNIQYF	TGTGCCAGCAGCCCCCCCCCAGGGCAGGGATCCAAAAACATTCAGTACTTC
TRBJ1-5	many	-	TRBV6-1	CASSFQGGNNQPQHF	TGTGCCAGCAGTTTTCAGGGTGGGAACAATCAGCCCCAGCATTTT
TRBJ2-7	few	-	TRBV6-1	CASSLQSYYEQYF	TGTGCCAGCAGCCTACAGTCCTACTACGAGCAGTACTTC
TRBJ1-2	many	-	TRBV19	CASSLNPNAAPGYGYTF	TGTGCCAGTAGCCTAAACCCGAACGCCGCCCCGGGCTATGGCTACACCTTC
TRBJ1-5	many	-	TRBV6-1	CASNYQGNSNQPQHF	TGTGCCAGCAATTACCAGGGCAATAGCAATCAGCCCCAGCATTTT
TRBJ1-1	-	-	TRBV12-5	CATSQDWNTEAFF	TGTGCTACCTCCCAGGACTGGAACACTGAAGCTTTCTTT
TRBJ2-5	few	-	TRBV3-1	CASRLQGGETQYF	TGTGCCAGCAGACTACAGGGAGGGGAGACCCAGTACTTC
TRBJ1-1	-	-	TRBV28	CASQNMVEMNTEAFF	TGTGCCAGCCAAAACATGGTGGAAATGAACACTGAAGCTTTCTTT
TRBJ1-2	many	-	TRBV30	CAWKMEGESYTF	TGTGCCTGGAAGATGGAGGGGGAAAGCTACACCTTC
TRBJ1-2	many	-	TRBV5-5	CASSAKGDYGYTF	TGTGCCAGCAGCGCAAAAGGGGACTATGGCTACACCTTC
TRBJ1-6	-	-	TRBV6-1	CASRWGRGSNSPLHF	TGTGCCAGCAGGTGGGGGCGCGGGTCTAATTCACCCCTCCACTTT
TRBJ2-3	many	TRBD2	TRBV7-3	CASSFVAGGGRGSTDTQYF	TGTGCCAGCAGCTTTGTAGCGGGAGGGGGAAGGGGGAGCACAGATACGCAGTATTTT
TRBJ2-1	many	TRBD2	TRBV10-1	CASSGGLAGGNEQFF	TGCGCCAGCAGTGGGGGACTAGCGGGAGGAAATGAGCAGTTCTTC
TRBJ2-7	-	TRBD2	TRBV28	CASSYDLHLLAETSYEQYF	TGTGCCAGCAGTTACGATCTACATCTTCTAGCGGAGACATCCTACGAGCAGTACTTC
TRBJ1-1	many	-	TRBV12-3/TRBV12-4	CASNSRGRNTEAFF	TGTGCCAGCAACTCCAGGGGTCGGAACACTGAAGCTTTCTTT
TRBJ1-2	many	-	TRBV20-1	CSASPFWANYGYTF	TGCAGTGCTAGCCCATTTTGGGCGAACTATGGCTACACCTTC
TRBJ2-7	-	-	TRBV11-2	CASNGGGGAYEQYF	TGTGCCAGCAACGGGGGCGGAGGGGCCTACGAGCAGTACTTC
TRBJ1-2	many	TRBD1	TRBV30	CAWWQGAGGYTF	TGTGCCTGGTGGCAGGGGGCAGGTGGCTACACCTTC
TRBJ2-7	many	-	TRBV20-1	CSAREVGKPYEQYF	TGCAGTGCTCGAGAGGTAGGGAAGCCCTACGAGCAGTACTTC
TRBJ2-1	many	-	TRBV27	CASSLQISYNEQFF	TGTGCCAGCAGTTTACAGATCTCCTACAATGAGCAGTTCTTC
TRBJ2-3	few	-	TRBV27	CASSLWCGRVTDTQYF	TGTGCCAGCAGTTTATGGTGCGGTAGGGTCACAGATACGCAGTATTTT
TRBJ1-1	many	-	TRBV7-2	CASSLATASTEAFF	TGTGCCAGCAGCTTAGCCACAGCATCCACTGAAGCTTTCTTT
TRBJ2-2	few	-	TRBV5-1	CASSLVLGELFF	TGCGCCAGCAGCTTGGTCCTCGGGGAGCTGTTTTTT